This TCR beta chain was identified during a study of cytomegalovirus exposure and HLA in healthy donors. Overall study findings and caveats: An analysis was carried out at a later point. It showed that HLA-associated TCR beta chains were more clonally expanded than equally common non-associated chains.

PCR used 60 Vbeta primers and 13 Jbeta primers. The repertoire was sequenced with immunoSEQ multiplex PCR; TCRdb's copy has only in-frame clones and lacks some. The sample holds approximately 97,000 clones; around 80% are singletons and the top ten take about 5%. Germline V lookup: CDR1 LNHDA, CDR2 SQIVND (reference sequence). Trimming removed 4 bases at V and 0 bases at J, with 13 bases between. This CDR3 is 16 amino acids long. Of note for this clone: As yet, its antigen is unknown.

These donors, healthy bone marrow donors, were studied. The sequenced material came from PBMCs. The source of this sequence is a man in his forties or fifties in good health and CMV-seropositive. The J gene is TRBJ1-5, the V gene TRBV19, with unresolved D. For the CDR3, the DNA is TGTGCCAGTAGTACCGTGGGCCTCTATAGCAATCAGCCCCAGCATTTT. Translation gives CASSTVGLYSNQPQHF.